This TCR beta chain was sequenced during a study of blood T cell repertoires in COVID-19. Study context: Italy, Spain and the United States were the sources of the convalescent and acute COVID-19 samples.

The table lists this clone with a count of one. In the original workflow: How many nucleated cells were present was estimated from reference gene primer amplification. The table came from immunoSEQ multiplex PCR; TCRdb's copy has only in-frame clones and leaves some out. That table supplies the V and J calls and clone size; D and trimming were determined from the DNA. This table has 160,000 or so clones, roughly nine tenths appearing once. This CDR3 has 14 amino acids. Germline lookup yields CDR1 MNHEY and CDR2 SVGAGI. The germline V and J ends were trimmed by 6 bases and 5 bases, with 16 bases remaining between them.

This sequence was found in a man aged 55 to 70 with active or convalescent COVID-19. The J gene is TRBJ1-2, the V gene TRBV6-5, with no clear D. Sample: peripheral blood. The chain's CDR3 is CASSLASDFYGYTF. As DNA, the CDR3 is TGTGCCAGCAGCCTTGCTTCGGACTTTTATGGCTACACCTTC.